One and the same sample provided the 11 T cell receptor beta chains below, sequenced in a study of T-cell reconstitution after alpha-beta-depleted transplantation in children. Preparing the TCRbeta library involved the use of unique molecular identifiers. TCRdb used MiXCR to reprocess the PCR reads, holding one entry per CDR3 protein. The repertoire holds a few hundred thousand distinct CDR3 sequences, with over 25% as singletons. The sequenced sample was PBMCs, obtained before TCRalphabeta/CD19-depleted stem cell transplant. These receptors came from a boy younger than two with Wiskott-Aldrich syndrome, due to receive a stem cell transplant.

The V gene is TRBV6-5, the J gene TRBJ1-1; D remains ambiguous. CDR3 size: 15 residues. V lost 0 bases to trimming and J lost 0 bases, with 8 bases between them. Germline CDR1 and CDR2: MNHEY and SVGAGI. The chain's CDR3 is CASSYSVQLNTEAFF. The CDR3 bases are TGTGCCAGCAGTTACTCTGTACAGTTGAACACTGAAGCTTTCTTT.

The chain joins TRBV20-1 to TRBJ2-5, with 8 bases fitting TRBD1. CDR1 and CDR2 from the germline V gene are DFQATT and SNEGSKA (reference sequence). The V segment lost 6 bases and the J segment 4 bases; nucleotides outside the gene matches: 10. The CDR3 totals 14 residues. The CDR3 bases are TGCAGTGCGAAATTTCAGGGGGCCGGAGAGACCCAGTACTTC. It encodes CSAKFQGAGETQYF.

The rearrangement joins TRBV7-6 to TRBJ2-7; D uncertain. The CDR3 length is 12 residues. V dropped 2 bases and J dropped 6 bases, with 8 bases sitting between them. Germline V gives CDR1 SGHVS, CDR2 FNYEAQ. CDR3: CASSLYGREQYF. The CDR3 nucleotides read TGTGCCAGCAGCTTATACGGGCGCGAGCAGTACTTC.

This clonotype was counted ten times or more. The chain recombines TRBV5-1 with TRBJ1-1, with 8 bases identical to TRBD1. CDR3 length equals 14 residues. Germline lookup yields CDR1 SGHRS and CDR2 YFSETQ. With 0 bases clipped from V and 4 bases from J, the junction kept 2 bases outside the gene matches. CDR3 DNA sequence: TGCGCCAGCAGCTTGGACAGGGGGGTCACTGAAGCTTTCTTT. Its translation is CASSLDRGVTEAFF.

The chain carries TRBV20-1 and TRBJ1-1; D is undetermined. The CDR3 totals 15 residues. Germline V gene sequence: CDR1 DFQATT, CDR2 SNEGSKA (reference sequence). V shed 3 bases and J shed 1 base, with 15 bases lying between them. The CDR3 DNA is TGCAGTGCTAGGGACCTTCCTGGGAAGAACACTGAAGCTTTCTTT. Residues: CSARDLPGKNTEAFF.

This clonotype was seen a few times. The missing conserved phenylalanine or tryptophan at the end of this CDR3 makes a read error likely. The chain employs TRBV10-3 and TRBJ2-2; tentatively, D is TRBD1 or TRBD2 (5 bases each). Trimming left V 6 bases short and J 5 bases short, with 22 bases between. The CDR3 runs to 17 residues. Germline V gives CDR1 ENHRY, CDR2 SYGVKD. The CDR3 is CAISPGLTRKETGELFL. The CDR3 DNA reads TGTGCCATCAGCCCGGGGCTCACACGGAAAGAAACCGGGGAGCTGTTTTTG.

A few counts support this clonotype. DNA for the CDR3: TGTGCCAGCAGCTTACGGCCCCCGGCCGGGGAGCTGTTTTTT. Translating it yields CASSLRPPAGELFF. The J gene is TRBJ2-2, the V gene TRBV7-3; no clear D gene. Deletions cut 2 bases from V and 6 bases from J, with 10 bases between. This CDR3 comprises 14 residues. Germline V lookup: CDR1 SGHTA, CDR2 FQGTGA.

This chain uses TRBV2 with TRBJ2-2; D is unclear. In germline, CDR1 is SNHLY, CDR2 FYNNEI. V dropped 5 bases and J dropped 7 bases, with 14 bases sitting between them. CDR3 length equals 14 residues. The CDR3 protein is CASSSVSVDGELFF. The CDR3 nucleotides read TGTGCCAGCAGTTCAGTCTCGGTCGACGGGGAGCTGTTTTTT.

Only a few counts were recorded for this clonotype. The CDR3 region has the DNA TGTGCCACCAGCTCCACCCGGACAGCACCGAGCTCCTACGAGCAGTACTTC. Translating gives CATSSTRTAPSSYEQYF. The chain employs TRBV15 and TRBJ2-7, with D possibly TRBD1 on 6 matching bases. This CDR3 has 17 amino acids. Between the trimmed V and J ends, which lost 5 bases and 0 bases, there was a span of 20 bases. Germline loops: CDR1 LNHNV, CDR2 YYDKDF (reference sequence).

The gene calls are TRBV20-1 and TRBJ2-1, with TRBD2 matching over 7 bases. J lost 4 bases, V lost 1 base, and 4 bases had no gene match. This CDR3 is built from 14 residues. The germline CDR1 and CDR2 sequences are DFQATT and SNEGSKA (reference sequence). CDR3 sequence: CSARVDSGYNEQFF. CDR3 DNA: TGCAGTGCTAGAGTTGATAGCGGGTACAATGAGCAGTTCTTC.

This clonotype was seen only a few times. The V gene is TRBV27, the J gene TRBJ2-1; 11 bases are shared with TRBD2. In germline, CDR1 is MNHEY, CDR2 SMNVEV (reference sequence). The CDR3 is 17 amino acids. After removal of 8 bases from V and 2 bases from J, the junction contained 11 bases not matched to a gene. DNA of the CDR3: TGTGCCAGCGGCCCGACTCGACTAGCGGGGACCTACAATGAGCAGTTCTTC. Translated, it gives CASGPTRLAGTYNEQFF.